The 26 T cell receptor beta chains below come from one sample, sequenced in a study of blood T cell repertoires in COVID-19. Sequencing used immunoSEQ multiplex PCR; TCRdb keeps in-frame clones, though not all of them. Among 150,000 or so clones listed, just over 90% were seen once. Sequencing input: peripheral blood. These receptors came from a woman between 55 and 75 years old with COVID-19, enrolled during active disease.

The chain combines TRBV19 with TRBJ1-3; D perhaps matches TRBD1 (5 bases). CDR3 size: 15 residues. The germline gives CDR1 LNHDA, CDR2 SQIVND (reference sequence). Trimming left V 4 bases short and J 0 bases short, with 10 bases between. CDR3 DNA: TGTGCCAGTAGTAGGGGCAGATCCTCTGGAAACACCATATATTTT. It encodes CASSRGRSSGNTIYF.

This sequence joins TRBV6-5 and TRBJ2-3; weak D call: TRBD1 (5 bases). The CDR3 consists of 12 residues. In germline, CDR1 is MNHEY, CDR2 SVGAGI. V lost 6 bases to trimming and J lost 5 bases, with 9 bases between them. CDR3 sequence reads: CASSTTEDTQYF. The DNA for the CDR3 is TGTGCCAGCAGCACGACAGAAGATACGCAGTATTTT.

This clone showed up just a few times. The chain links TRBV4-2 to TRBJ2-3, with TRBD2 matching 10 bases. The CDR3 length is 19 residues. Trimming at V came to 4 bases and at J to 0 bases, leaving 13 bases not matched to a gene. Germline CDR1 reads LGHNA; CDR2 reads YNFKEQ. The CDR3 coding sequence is TGTGCCAGCAGCCCCGTCCCCGTAGGAGCGGGGGGGAGCACAGATACGCAGTATTTT. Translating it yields CASSPVPVGAGGSTDTQYF.

The CDR3 nucleotides are TGTGCCAGAAGCTGGGAAAAGAGGCAGGGTTGTCAGCCCCAGCATTTT. Protein sequence: CARSWEKRQGCQPQHF. The J gene is TRBJ1-5, the V gene TRBV5-3; the D gene is possibly TRBD1 (5 bases). TRBV5-3 is annotated as an ORF whose role is uncertain. The CDR3 is 16 amino acids. V was trimmed by 3 bases and J by 6 bases, leaving 19 bases between them.

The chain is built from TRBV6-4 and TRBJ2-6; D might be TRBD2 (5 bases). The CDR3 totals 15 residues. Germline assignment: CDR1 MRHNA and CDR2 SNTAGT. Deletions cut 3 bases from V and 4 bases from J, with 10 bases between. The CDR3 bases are TGTGCCAGCAGTGAATTATCGGGAGGGGCCAACGTCCTGACTTTC. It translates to CASSELSGGANVLTF.

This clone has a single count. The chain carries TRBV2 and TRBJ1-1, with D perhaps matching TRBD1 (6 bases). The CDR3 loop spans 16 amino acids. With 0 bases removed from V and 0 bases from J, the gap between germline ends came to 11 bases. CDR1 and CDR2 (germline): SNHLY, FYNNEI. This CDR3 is CASSEAVGALNTEAFF. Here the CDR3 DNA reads TGTGCCAGCAGTGAAGCGGTGGGGGCCCTGAACACTGAAGCTTTCTTT.

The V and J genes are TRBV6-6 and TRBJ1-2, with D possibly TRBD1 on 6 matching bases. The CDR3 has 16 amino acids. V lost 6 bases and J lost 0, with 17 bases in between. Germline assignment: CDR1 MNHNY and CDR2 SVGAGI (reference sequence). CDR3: CASSPNREPANYGYTF. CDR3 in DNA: TGTGCCAGCAGCCCCAACAGGGAACCCGCTAACTATGGCTACACCTTC.

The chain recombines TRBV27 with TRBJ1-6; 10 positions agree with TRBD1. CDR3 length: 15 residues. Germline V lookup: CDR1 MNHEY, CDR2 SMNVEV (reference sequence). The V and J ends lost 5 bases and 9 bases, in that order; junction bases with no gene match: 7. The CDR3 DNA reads TGTGCCAGCAGTCCGGTGACAGGGGGCAGTTCACCCCTCCACTTT. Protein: CASSPVTGGSSPLHF.

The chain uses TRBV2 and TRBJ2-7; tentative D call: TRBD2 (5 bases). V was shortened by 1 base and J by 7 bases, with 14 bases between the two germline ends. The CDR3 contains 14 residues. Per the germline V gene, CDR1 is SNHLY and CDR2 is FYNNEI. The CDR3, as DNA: TGTGCCAGCAGTGAAGTGGTCGGGGTCAGAGAGCAGTACTTC. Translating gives CASSEVVGVREQYF.

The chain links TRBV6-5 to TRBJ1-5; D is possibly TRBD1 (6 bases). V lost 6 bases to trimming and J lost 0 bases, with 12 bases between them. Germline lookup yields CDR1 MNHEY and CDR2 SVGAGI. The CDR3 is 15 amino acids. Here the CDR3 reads CASRLDSDSNQPQHF. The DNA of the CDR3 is TGTGCCAGCAGATTGGACAGCGATAGCAATCAGCCCCAGCATTTT.

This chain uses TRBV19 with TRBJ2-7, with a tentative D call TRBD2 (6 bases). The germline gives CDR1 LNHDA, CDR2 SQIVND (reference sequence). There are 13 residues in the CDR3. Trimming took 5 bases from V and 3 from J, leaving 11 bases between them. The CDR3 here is CASSRSSDYEQYF. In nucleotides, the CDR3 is TGTGCCAGTAGTCGGTCTAGCGACTACGAGCAGTACTTC. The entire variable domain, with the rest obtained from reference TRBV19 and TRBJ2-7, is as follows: DGGITQSPKYLFRKEGQNVTLSCEQNLNHDAMYWYRQDPGQGLRLIYYSQIVNDFQKGDIAEGYSVSREKKESFPLTVTSAQKNPTAFYLCASSRSSDYEQYFGPGTRLTVT.

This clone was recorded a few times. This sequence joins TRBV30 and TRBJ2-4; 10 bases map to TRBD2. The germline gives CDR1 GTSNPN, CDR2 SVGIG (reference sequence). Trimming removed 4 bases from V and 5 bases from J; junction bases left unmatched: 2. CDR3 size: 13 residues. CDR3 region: CAWNLAGENIQYF. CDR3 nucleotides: TGTGCCTGGAACCTAGCGGGAGAAAACATTCAGTACTTC.

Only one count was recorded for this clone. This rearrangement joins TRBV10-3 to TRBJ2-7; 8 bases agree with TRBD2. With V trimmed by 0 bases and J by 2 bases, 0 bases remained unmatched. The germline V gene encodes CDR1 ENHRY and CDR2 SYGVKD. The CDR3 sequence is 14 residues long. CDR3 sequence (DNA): TGTGCCATCAGTGAGTCGACTAGCGCCTACGAGCAGTACTTC. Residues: CAISESTSAYEQYF.

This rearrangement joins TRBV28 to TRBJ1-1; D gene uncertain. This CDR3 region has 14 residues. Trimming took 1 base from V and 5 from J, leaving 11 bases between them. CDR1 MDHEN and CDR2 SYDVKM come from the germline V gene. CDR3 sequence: CASSLSEGRTEAFF. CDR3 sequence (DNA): TGTGCCAGCAGTTTATCTGAGGGTCGGACTGAAGCTTTCTTT.

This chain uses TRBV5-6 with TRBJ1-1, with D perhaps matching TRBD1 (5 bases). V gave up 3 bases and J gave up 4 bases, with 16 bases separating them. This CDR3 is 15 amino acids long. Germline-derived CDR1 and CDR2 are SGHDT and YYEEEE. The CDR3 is CASSSGFQKSTEAFF. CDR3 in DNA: TGTGCCAGCAGCTCAGGGTTTCAGAAGTCCACTGAAGCTTTCTTT.

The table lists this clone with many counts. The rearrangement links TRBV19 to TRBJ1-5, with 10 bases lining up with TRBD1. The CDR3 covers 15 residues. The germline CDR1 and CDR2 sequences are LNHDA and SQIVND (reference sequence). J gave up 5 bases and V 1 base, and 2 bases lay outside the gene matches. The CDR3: CASSIGGQGYQPQHF. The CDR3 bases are TGTGCCAGTAGTATAGGGGGACAGGGGTATCAGCCCCAGCATTTT.

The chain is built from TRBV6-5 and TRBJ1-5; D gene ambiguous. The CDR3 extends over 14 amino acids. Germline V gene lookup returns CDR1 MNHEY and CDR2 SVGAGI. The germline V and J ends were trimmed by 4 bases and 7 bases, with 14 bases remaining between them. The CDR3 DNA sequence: TGTGCCAGCAGTTTAACCGGGTCGGAGCAGCCCCAGCATTTT. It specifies CASSLTGSEQPQHF.

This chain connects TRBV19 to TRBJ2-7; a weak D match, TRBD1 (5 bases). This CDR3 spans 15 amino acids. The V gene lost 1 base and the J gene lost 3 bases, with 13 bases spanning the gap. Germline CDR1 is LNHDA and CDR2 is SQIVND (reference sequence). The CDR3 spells CASSIAAGPLYEQYF. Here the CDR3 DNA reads TGTGCCAGTAGTATAGCGGCAGGGCCTCTCTACGAGCAGTACTTC.

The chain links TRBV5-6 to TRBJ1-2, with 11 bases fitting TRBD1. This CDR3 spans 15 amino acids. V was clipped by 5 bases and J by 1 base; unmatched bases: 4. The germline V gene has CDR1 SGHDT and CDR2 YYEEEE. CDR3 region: CASRVDRGLNYGYTF. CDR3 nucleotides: TGTGCCAGCAGGGTGGACAGGGGGCTTAACTATGGCTACACCTTC.

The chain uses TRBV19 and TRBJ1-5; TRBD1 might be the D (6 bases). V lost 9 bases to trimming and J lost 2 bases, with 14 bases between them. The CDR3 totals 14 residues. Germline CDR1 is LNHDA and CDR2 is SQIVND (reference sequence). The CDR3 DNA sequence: TGTGCCAGCAGAGGGGGGGCGGGCAATCAGCCCCAGCATTTT. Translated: CASRGGAGNQPQHF.

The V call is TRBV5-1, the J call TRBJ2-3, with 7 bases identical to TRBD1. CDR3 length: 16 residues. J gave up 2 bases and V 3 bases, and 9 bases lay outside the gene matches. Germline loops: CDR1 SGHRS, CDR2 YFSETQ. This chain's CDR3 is CASSWAPGTDTDTQYF. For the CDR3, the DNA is TGCGCCAGCAGCTGGGCCCCCGGGACAGACACAGATACGCAGTATTTT.

CDR3 nucleotide sequence: TGTGCCAGCAGCCAAGCGGGGGCACTTAATACGCAGTATTTT. Its translation: CASSQAGALNTQYF. V and J are TRBV5-6 and TRBJ2-3; TRBD2 agrees at 8 bases. This CDR3 comprises 14 residues. Per germline, CDR1 SGHDT and CDR2 YYEEEE. V gave up 4 bases and J gave up 7 bases; unmatched junction bases: 8.

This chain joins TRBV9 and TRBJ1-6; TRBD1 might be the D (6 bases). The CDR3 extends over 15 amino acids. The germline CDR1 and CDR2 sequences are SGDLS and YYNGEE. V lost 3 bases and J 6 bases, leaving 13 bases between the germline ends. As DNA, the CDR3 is TGTGCCAGCAGCGCAGGGACACACTCTAATTCACCCCTCCACTTT. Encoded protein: CASSAGTHSNSPLHF.

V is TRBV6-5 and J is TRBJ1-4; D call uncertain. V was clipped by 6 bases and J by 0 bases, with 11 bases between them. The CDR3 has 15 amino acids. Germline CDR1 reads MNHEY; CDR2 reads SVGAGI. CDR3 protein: CASSRFRATNEKLFF. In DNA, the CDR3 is TGTGCCAGCAGCCGTTTCCGGGCAACTAATGAAAAACTGTTTTTT.

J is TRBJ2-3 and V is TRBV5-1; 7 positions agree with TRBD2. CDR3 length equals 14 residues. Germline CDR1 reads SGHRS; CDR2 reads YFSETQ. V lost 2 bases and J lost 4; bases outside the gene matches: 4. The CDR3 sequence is CASSLILASDTQYF. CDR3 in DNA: TGCGCCAGCAGCTTAATACTAGCGTCAGATACGCAGTATTTT. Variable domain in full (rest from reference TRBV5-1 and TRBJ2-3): KAGVTQTPRYLIKTRGQQVTLSCSPISGHRSVSWYQQTPGQGLQFLFEYFSETQRNKGNFPGRFSGRQFSNSRSEMNVSTLELGDSALYLCASSLILASDTQYFGPGTRLTVL.

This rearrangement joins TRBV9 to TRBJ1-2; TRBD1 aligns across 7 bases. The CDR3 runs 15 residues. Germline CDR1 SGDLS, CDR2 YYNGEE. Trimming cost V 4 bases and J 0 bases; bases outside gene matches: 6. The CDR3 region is CASSHQGGTNYGYTF. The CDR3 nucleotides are TGTGCCAGCAGCCATCAGGGGGGAACTAACTATGGCTACACCTTC.